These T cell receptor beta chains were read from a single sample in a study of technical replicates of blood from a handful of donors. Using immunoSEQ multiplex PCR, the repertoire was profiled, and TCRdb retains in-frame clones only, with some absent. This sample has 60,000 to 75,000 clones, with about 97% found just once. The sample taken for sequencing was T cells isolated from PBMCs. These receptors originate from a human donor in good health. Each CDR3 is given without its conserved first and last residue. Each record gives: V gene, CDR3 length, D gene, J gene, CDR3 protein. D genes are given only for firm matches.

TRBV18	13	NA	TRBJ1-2	ASSPERVVRYGYT
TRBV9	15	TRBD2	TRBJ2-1	ASSYSTSGRSYNEQF
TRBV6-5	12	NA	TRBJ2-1	ASSSSYRDHEQF
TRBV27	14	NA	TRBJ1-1	ASSADRRFMNTEAF
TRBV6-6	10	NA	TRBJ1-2	ASRDSNKSYT
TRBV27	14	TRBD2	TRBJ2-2	ASNREAGLDTGELF
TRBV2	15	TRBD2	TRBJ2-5	ASNGVLAGVSGETQY
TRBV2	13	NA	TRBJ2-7	ASSASGLTRHEQY
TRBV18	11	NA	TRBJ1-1	ASSPPVNTEAF
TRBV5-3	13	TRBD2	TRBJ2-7	ARSLGGEGPYEQY
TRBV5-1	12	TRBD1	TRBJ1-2	ASSWETGFYGYT
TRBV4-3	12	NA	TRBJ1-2	ASSQGLVFYGYT
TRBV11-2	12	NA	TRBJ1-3	ASVQGFSGNTIY
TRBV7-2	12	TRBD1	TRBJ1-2	ASSVTGANYGYT
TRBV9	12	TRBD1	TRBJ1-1	ASSAGTGVTEAF
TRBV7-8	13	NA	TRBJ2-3	ASSPVRSDTDTQY
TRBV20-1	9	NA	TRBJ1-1	SARQGTEAF
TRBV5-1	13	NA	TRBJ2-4	ASSLDAGVKNIQY
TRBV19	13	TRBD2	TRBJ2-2	ASTWSLAGTGELF
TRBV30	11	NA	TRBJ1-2	ASYHPLFYGYT
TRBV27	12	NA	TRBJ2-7	ASRRKLELYEQY
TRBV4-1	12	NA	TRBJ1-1	ASSQAGENTEAF